The 25 T cell receptor beta chains below come from one sample, sequenced in a study of TIL therapy for anti-PD-1-resistant metastatic lung cancer. The immunoSEQ assay was v3. Method: immunoSEQ multiplex PCR; TCRdb's copy keeps in-frame clones and lacks some. The data contain roughly 7,000 clones, under 65% of them seen just once; the ten biggest clones take up approximately 7.5%. Documented time point: pre-treatment sample, taken before nivolumab and TIL therapy. Most excised metastases sampled were pleural nodules or supraclavicular lymph nodes. Sequenced here: tumor tissue, sampled at baseline. These receptors were collected from a person between 25 and 79 years old with non-small cell lung cancer.

The table lists this clone with a few counts. The chain has TRBV14 and TRBJ2-3; the D is unclear. Germline CDR1 is SGHDN and CDR2 is FVKESK. Trimming took off 0 bases at V and 3 bases at J, with 13 bases between the two ends. The CDR3 covers 16 residues. DNA for the CDR3: TGTGCCAGCAGCCAAGATCTGCGGATCTCTACAGATACGCAGTATTTT. Protein product: CASSQDLRISTDTQYF.

This clone has a handful of counts. This rearrangement joins TRBV19 to TRBJ2-7, with 9 nucleotides matching TRBD2. The germline CDR1 and CDR2 sequences are LNHDA and SQIVND (reference sequence). This CDR3 contains 15 residues. V lost 5 bases and J lost 5; bases outside the gene matches: 10. In nucleotides, the CDR3 is TGTGCCAGTAGTGTTGGCCTAGCGGGAAGTCACGAGCAGTACTTC. It is translated as CASSVGLAGSHEQYF.

This rearrangement joins TRBV29-1 to TRBJ2-2, with 9 bases identical to TRBD1. This CDR3 contains 15 residues. Germline CDR1 is SQVTM and CDR2 is ANQGSEA. V lost 6 bases and J lost 5; bases outside the gene matches: 10. The CDR3 nucleotides read TGCAGCGTCGCCGCCGGGACAGGGTATACCGGGGAGCTGTTTTTT. Protein: CSVAAGTGYTGELFF.

V and J are TRBV21-1 and TRBJ2-1; the table's D call, TRBD1, has no DNA check behind it. TRBV21-1 is a documented pseudogene. The CDR3 is 13 residues long. The CDR3 loop is CASSKEGSYEQFF. The CDR3 DNA is TGTGCCAGCAGCAAAGAGGGGTCCTACGAGCAGTTCTTC.

The J gene is TRBJ2-1, the V gene TRBV7-8; D gene unclear. This CDR3 comprises 14 residues. The V end was cut by 5 bases, the J end by 7 bases, with 15 bases between. In germline, CDR1 is SGHVS, CDR2 FQNEAQ. CDR3 nucleotide sequence: TGTGCCAGCAGCCCAGCTTCGTCCCCGAATGAGCAGTTCTTC. This translates into CASSPASSPNEQFF. Complete variable domain (other parts from reference TRBV7-8 and TRBJ2-1): GAGVSQSPRYKVAKRGQDVALRCDPISGHVSLFWYQQALGQGPEFLTYFQNEAQLDKSGLPSDRFFAERPEGSVSTLKIQRTQQEDSAVYLCASSPASSPNEQFFGPGTRLTVL.

The V gene is TRBV15, the J gene TRBJ2-2; D uncertain. The germline CDR1 and CDR2 sequences are LNHNV and YYDKDF (reference sequence). The CDR3 totals 15 residues. V shed 0 bases and J shed 4 bases, with 9 bases lying between them. CDR3 residues: CATSREGRVTGELFF. The CDR3 coding sequence is TGTGCCACCAGCAGAGAAGGTCGCGTCACCGGGGAGCTGTTTTTT. Full variable domain (remainder filled in from reference TRBV15 and TRBJ2-2): DAMVIQNPRYQVTQFGKPVTLSCSQTLNHNVMYWYQQKSSQAPKLLFHYYDKDFNNEADTPDNFQSRRPNTSFCFLDIRSPGLGDTAMYLCATSREGRVTGELFFGEGSRLTVL.

This clone was counted a few times. The chain joins TRBV14 to TRBJ1-3; 7 nucleotides agree with TRBD1. Germline trimming cut 2 bases from V and 2 bases from J; bases unmatched to any gene: 6. CDR1 is SGHDN and CDR2 is FVKESK in the germline V gene. The CDR3 sequence is 16 residues long. CDR3 coding DNA: TGTGCCAGCAGCCAACTCGTTAGGGGGCCTGGAAACACCATATATTTT. This gives the protein CASSQLVRGPGNTIYF. Combining the CDR3 with reference TRBV14 and TRBJ1-3 gives the whole variable domain EAGVTQFPSHSVIEKGQTVTLRCDPISGHDNLYWYRRVMGKEIKFLLHFVKESKQDESGMPNNRFLAERTGGTYSTLKVQPAELEDSGVYFCASSQLVRGPGNTIYFGEGSWLTVV.

The DNA of the CDR3 is TGTGCCAGCAGCCCGATCCTGAACACTGAAGCTTTCTTT. This encodes CASSPILNTEAFF. V usage is TRBV5-6 and J usage is TRBJ1-1; D not certain. Germline CDR1 and CDR2: SGHDT and YYEEEE. This CDR3 is built from 13 residues. V was cut by 4 bases and J by 0 bases, with 7 bases left in between.

This clone was observed a handful of times. The same CDR3 is also encoded by other DNA sequences in this sample. The J gene is TRBJ2-5, the V gene TRBV9; D perhaps matches TRBD1 (6 bases). CDR1 is SGDLS, CDR2 YYNGEE, per germline. The CDR3 totals 14 residues. V was trimmed by 0 bases and J by 2 bases, leaving 8 bases between them. CDR3 sequence (DNA): TGTGCCAGCAGCGTAGGGCAGGGGCAAGAGACCCAGTACTTC. Its protein is CASSVGQGQETQYF.

This chain joins TRBV19 and TRBJ1-2; 8 bases line up with TRBD1. Per germline, CDR1 LNHDA and CDR2 SQIVND (reference sequence). V lost 8 bases, J lost 7 bases, and 12 bases stayed unmatched. The CDR3 consists of 14 residues. CDR3 nucleotide sequence: TGTGCCAGTCGTGATACTCAGGGGGCAGGTGGCTACACCTTC. Residues: CASRDTQGAGGYTF.

V is TRBV9 and J is TRBJ2-2; D gene unclear. The CDR3 spans 12 residues. Germline V gene sequence: CDR1 SGDLS, CDR2 YYNGEE. V lost 2 bases, J lost 7 bases, and 6 bases lay in between. This CDR3 reads CASSVLNGELFF. CDR3 nucleotide sequence: TGTGCCAGCAGCGTGTTGAACGGGGAGCTGTTTTTT.

V usage is TRBV5-1 and J usage is TRBJ1-4; TRBD1 aligns across 11 bases. V was pared by 0 bases and J by 3 bases, with 13 bases of the junction left unmatched. CDR3 size: 20 residues. The germline V gene has CDR1 SGHRS and CDR2 YFSETQ. In DNA, the CDR3 is TGCGCCAGCAGCTTGGCCAGTGGACAGGGGGCGGGGTCGGCTAATGAAAAACTGTTTTTT. Translated, it gives CASSLASGQGAGSANEKLFF.

The CDR3 DNA reads as TGCAGCGTTATTTGGCCGGAGAGCTCCTACGAGCAGTACTTC. This gives the protein CSVIWPESSYEQYF. The chain is built from TRBV29-1 and TRBJ2-7; D unresolved. V shed 5 bases and J shed 0 bases, with 14 bases lying between them. The CDR3 loop spans 14 amino acids. Germline loops: CDR1 SQVTM, CDR2 ANQGSEA.

J is TRBJ1-2 and V is TRBV5-1, with D tentatively TRBD1 (5 bases). Germline CDR1 is SGHRS and CDR2 is YFSETQ. Trimming left V 1 base short and J 1 base short, with 8 bases between. The CDR3 sequence is 14 residues long. The CDR3, as DNA: TGCGCCAGCAGCTTGACGCAGGGTAACTATGGCTACACCTTC. Protein sequence: CASSLTQGNYGYTF.

The CDR3 loop is CASVLSGRDYGYTF. DNA for the CDR3: TGTGCCAGCGTCCTTTCAGGTCGGGACTATGGCTACACCTTC. This sequence joins TRBV6-5 and TRBJ1-2; D is uncertain. Per the germline V gene, CDR1 is MNHEY and CDR2 is SVGAGI. The CDR3 spans 14 residues. The V end lost 8 bases, the J end lost 3 bases, and 16 bases lay between the germline ends.

The V and J genes are TRBV7-8 and TRBJ2-5, with 12 bases that match TRBD2. CDR1 is SGHVS and CDR2 is FQNEAQ in the germline V gene. V lost 4 bases and J lost 4; bases outside the gene matches: 4. This CDR3 is 15 amino acids long. CDR3 bases: TGTGCCAGCAGCTCTAGCGGGAGGGCCCGAGAGACCCAGTACTTC. Protein: CASSSSGRARETQYF.

This clone showed up just a few times. This chain uses TRBV3-1 (or the pseudogene TRBV3-2) with TRBJ1-3; 7 bases are shared with TRBD1. V lost 1 base to trimming and J lost 3 bases; unmatched junction nucleotides: 3. This CDR3 region has 15 residues. Germline CDR1 reads LGHDT; CDR2 reads YNNKEL (reference sequence). The CDR3 spells CASSQGQGNGNTIYF. CDR3 nucleotides: TGTGCCAGCAGCCAAGGACAGGGTAATGGAAACACCATATATTTT.

V gene TRBV5-1 combines with J gene TRBJ2-3; TRBD1 aligns across 8 bases. Germline loops: CDR1 SGHRS, CDR2 YFSETQ. With 2 bases clipped from V and 3 bases from J, the junction kept 14 bases outside the gene matches. CDR3 length: 18 residues. The CDR3 loop is CASSFVFVTGVGTDTQYF. CDR3 coding DNA: TGCGCCAGCAGCTTCGTATTTGTGACAGGGGTTGGGACAGATACGCAGTATTTT.

The V and J genes are TRBV30 and TRBJ2-3; 10 bases align to TRBD2. Germline loops: CDR1 GTSNPN, CDR2 SVGIG (reference sequence). The length of the CDR3 is 14 residues. V was clipped by 4 bases and J by 3 bases; unmatched bases: 4. As DNA, the CDR3 is TGTGCCTGGAAGACTAGCGGGTCTACAGATACGCAGTATTTT. It codes for CAWKTSGSTDTQYF.

The chain employs TRBV7-9 and TRBJ1-2; 7 bases line up with TRBD1. Germline CDR1 and CDR2: SEHNR and FQNEAQ (reference sequence). V trimming: 3 bases; J trimming: 6 bases; junction bases outside the gene matches: 4. This CDR3 region has 13 residues. CDR3 nucleotide sequence: TGTGCCAGCAGCTTTCCAGGGGGTAATGGCTACACCTTC. This encodes CASSFPGGNGYTF.

The rearrangement uses TRBV6-6 and TRBJ1-1; 9 bases agree with TRBD1. The CDR3 covers 14 residues. CDR1 is MNHNY and CDR2 is SVGAGI in the germline V gene (reference sequence). CDR3 sequence reads: CTTGTGHQNTEAFF. The DNA for the CDR3 is TGTACCACCGGGACAGGGCATCAGAACACTGAAGCTTTCTTT.

The chain combines TRBV5-4 with TRBJ2-3; 9 positions match TRBD2. Trimming removed 1 base from V and 4 bases from J; junction bases left unmatched: 7. There are 16 residues in the CDR3. CDR1 and CDR2 (germline): SGHNT, YYREEE (reference sequence). The CDR3 protein is CASSLKERGAADTQYF. The DNA of the CDR3 is TGTGCCAGCAGCTTGAAAGAGCGGGGGGCCGCAGATACGCAGTATTTT. Using reference TRBV5-4 and TRBJ2-3 for the parts outside the CDR3, the full variable domain is ETGVTQSPTHLIKTRGQQVTLRCSSQSGHNTVSWYQQALGQGPQFIFQYYREEENGRGNFPPRFSGLQFPNYSSELNVNALELDDSALYLCASSLKERGAADTQYFGPGTRLTVL.

The chain is built from TRBV6-4 and TRBJ1-2; D not resolved. V was clipped by 2 bases and J by 2 bases, with 18 bases between them. Germline V CDR1 and CDR2: MRHNA, SNTAGT. The CDR3 has 17 residues. CDR3 amino acids: CASSDPQAPVSNYGYTF. The CDR3 DNA reads as TGTGCCAGCAGTGACCCCCAAGCGCCAGTCTCAAACTATGGCTACACCTTC.

This clone was counted only a few times. The chain combines TRBV30 with TRBJ2-1, with D possibly being TRBD2 (5 bases). The CDR3 spans 17 residues. Germline V lookup: CDR1 GTSNPN, CDR2 SVGIG (reference sequence). V lost 0 bases and J 4 bases, leaving 19 bases between the germline ends. CDR3 in DNA: TGTGCCTGGAGTGTACTGGGAGTAGCGTCTACGTACAATGAGCAGTTCTTC. As protein: CAWSVLGVASTYNEQFF.

Within the sample, this clone is medium-sized. This chain links TRBV14 with TRBJ1-1; no clear D. Germline V gene sequence: CDR1 SGHDN, CDR2 FVKESK. Trimming shortened V by 4 bases and J by 6 bases, and 12 bases separated the two germline ends. This CDR3 region has 13 residues. The CDR3 sequence: CASSPNSSPEAFF. The CDR3 coding sequence is TGTGCCAGCAGCCCCAACTCCTCCCCTGAAGCTTTCTTT.